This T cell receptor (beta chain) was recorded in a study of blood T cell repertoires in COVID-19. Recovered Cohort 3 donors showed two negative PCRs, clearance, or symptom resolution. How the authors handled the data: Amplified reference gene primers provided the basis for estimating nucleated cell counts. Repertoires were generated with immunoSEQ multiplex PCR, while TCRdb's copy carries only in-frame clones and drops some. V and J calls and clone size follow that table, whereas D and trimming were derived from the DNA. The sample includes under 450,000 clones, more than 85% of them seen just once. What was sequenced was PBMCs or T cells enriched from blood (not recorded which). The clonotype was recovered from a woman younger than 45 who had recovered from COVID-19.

CDR3 amino acids: CASSGGIVAGAEKLFF. The CDR3 bases are TGTGCCAGCAGCGGGGGTATAGTGGCAGGGGCTGAAAAACTGTTTTTT. The chain couples TRBV7-9 to TRBJ1-4; D is possibly TRBD1 (6 bases). CDR1 and CDR2 from the germline V gene are SEHNR and FQNEAQ (reference sequence). CDR3 length equals 16 residues. Trimming left V 5 bases short and J 7 bases short, with 20 bases between.